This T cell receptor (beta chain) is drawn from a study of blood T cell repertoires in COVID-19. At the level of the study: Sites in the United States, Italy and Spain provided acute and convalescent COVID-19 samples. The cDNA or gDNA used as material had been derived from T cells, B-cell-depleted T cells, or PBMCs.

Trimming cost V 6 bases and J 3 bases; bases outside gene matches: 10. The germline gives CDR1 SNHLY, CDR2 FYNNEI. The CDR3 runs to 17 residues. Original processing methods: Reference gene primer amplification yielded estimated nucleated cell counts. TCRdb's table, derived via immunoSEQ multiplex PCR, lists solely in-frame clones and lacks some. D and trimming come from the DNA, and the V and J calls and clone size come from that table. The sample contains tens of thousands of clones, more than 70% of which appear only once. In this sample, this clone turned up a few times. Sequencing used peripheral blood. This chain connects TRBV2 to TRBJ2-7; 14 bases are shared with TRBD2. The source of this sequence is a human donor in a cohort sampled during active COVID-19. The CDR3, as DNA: TGTGCCAGCAGGGACTTGTCGGGGACTAGCGGGAGCTACGAGCAGTACTTC. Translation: CASRDLSGTSGSYEQYF. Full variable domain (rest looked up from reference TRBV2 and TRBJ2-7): EPEVTQTPSHQVTQMGQEVILRCVPISNHLYFYWYRQILGQKVEFLVSFYNNEISEKSEIFDDQFSVERPDGSNFTLKIRSTKLEDSAMYFCASRDLSGTSGSYEQYFGPGTRLTVT.